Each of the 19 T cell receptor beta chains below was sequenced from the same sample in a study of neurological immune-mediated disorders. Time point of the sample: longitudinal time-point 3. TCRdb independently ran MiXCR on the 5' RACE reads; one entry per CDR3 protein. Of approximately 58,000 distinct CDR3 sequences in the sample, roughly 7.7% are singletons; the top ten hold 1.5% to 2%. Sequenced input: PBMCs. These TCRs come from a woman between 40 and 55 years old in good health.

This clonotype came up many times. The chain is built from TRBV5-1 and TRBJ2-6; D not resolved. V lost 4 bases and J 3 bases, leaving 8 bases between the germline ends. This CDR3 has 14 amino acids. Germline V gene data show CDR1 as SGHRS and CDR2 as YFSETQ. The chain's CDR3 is CASSPGDGANVLTF. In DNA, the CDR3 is TGCGCCAGCAGCCCCGGTGATGGGGCCAACGTCCTGACTTTC.

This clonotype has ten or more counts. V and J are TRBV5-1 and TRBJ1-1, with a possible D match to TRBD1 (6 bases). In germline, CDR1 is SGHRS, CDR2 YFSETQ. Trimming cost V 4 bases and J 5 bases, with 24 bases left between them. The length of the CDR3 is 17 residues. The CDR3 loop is CASSQRSGGAPRTEAFF. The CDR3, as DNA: TGCGCCAGCAGCCAAAGGTCTGGGGGCGCCCCGAGGACTGAAGCTTTCTTT.

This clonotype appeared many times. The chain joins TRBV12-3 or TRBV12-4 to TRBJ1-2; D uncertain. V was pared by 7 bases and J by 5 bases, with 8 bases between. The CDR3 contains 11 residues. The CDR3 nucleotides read TGTGCCAGCATGGTCGGGTATGGCTACACCTTC. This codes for CASMVGYGYTF.

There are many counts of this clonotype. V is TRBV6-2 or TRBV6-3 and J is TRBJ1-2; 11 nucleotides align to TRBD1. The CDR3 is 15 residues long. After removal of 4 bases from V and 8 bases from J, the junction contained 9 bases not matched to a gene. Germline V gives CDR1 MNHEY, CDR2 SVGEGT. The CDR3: CASSLDRGRVVGYTF. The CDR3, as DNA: TGTGCCAGCAGTTTGGACAGGGGGCGAGTCGTCGGCTACACCTTC.

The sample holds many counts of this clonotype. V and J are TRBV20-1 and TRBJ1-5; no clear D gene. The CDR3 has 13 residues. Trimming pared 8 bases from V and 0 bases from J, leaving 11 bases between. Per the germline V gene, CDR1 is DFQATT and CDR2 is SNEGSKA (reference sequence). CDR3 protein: CSTGGHSNQPQHF. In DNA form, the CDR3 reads TGCAGTACGGGTGGGCATAGCAATCAGCCCCAGCATTTT.

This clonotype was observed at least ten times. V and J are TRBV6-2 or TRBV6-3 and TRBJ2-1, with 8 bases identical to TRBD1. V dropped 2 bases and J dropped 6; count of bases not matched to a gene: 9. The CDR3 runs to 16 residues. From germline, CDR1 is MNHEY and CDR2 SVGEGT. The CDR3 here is CASSYPGAGQGNEQFF. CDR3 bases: TGTGCCAGCAGTTACCCGGGGGCAGGACAGGGCAATGAGCAGTTCTTC.

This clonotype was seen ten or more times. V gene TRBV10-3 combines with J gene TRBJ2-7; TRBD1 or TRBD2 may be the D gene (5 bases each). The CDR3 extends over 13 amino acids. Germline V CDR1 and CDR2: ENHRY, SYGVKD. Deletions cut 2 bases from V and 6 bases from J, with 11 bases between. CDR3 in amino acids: CAISERRDGEQYF. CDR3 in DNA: TGTGCCATCAGTGAGCGCAGGGACGGCGAGCAGTACTTC.

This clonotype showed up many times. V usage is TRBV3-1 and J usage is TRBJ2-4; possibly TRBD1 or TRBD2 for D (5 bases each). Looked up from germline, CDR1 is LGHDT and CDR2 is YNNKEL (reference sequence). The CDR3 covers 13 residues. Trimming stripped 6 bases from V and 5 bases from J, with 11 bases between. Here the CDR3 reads CASSLRGQNIQYF. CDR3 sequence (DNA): TGTGCCAGCAGTCTTCGGGGACAAAACATTCAGTACTTC. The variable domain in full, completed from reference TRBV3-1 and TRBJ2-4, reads DTAVSQTPKYLVTQMGNDKSIKCEQNLGHDTMYWYKQDSKKFLKIMFSYNNKELIINETVPNRFSPKSPDKAHLNLHINSLELGDSAVYFCASSLRGQNIQYFGAGTRLSVL.

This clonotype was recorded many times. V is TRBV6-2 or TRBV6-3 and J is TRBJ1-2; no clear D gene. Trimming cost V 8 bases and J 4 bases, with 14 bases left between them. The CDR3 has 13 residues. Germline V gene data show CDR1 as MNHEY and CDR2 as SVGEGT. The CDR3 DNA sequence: TGTGCCAGCCGATTGAGTCCCCCCTATGGCTACACCTTC. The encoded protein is CASRLSPPYGYTF.

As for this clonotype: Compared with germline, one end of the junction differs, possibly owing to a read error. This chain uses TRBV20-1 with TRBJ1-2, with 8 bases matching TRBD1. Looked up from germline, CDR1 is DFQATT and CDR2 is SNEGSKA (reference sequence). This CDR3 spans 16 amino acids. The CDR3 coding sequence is TGCAGCGCTAGACACGACAGGGGATCGTATAACTATGGCTACACCTTC. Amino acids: CSARHDRGSYNYGYTF.

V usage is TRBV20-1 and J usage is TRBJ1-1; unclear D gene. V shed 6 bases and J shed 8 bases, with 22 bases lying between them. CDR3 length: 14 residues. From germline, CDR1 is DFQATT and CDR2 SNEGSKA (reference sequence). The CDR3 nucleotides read TGCAGTGCCCTACACTCCGGGCTGGTCACCGAAGCTTTCTTT. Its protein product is CSALHSGLVTEAFF.

CDR3 sequence reads: CASSQGIGGSGETQYF. The CDR3 region has the DNA TGCGCCAGCAGCCAAGGTATCGGGGGGTCCGGGGAGACCCAGTACTTC. V and J are TRBV4-1 and TRBJ2-5; 7 nucleotides agree with TRBD2. Germline lookup yields CDR1 MGHRA and CDR2 YSYEKL. V lost 1 base and J lost 5; bases outside the gene matches: 10. This CDR3 is built from 16 residues.

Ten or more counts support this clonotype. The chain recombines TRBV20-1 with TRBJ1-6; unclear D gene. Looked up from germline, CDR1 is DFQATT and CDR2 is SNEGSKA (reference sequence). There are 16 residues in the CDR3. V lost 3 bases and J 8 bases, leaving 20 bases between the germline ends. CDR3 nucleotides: TGCAGTGCTAGTGGCGACCGGGTGCTCCTAGATTCACCCCTCCACTTT. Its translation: CSASGDRVLLDSPLHF.

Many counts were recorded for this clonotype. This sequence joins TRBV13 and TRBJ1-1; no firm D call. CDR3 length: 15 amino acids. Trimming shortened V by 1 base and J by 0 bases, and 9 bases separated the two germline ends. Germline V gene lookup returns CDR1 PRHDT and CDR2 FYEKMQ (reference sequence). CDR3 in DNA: TGTGCCAGCAGCTTAGCGGCGGCTCTGAACACTGAAGCTTTCTTT. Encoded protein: CASSLAAALNTEAFF.

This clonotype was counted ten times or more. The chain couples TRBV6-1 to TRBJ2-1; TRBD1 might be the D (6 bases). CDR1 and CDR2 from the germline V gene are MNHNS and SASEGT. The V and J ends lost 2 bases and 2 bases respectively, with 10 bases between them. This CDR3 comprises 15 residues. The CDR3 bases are TGTGCCAGCAGTGAACTTGGGGGCACCTACAATGAGCAGTTCTTC. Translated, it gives CASSELGGTYNEQFF.

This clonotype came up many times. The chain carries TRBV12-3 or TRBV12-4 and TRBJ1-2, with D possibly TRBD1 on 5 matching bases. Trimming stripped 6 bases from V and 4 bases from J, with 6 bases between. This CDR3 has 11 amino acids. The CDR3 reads CASSQGYGYTF. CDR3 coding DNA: TGTGCCAGCAGCCAGGGCTATGGCTACACCTTC.

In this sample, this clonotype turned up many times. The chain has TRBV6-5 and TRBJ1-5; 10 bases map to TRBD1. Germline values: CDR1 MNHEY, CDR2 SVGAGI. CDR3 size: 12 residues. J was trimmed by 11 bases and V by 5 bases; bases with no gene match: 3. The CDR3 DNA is TGTGCCAGCAGTCTCGGACAGGGGGCCCAGCATTTT. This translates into CASSLGQGAQHF.

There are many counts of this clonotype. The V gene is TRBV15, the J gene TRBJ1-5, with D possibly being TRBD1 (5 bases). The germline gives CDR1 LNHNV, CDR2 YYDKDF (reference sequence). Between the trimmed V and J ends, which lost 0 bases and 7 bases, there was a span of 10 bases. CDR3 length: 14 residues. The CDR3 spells CATSRDRVGQPQHF. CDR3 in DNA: TGTGCCACCAGCAGAGACAGGGTAGGACAGCCCCAGCATTTT. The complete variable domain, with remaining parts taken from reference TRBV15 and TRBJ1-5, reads DAMVIQNPRYQVTQFGKPVTLSCSQTLNHNVMYWYQQKSSQAPKLLFHYYDKDFNNEADTPDNFQSRRPNTSFCFLDIRSPGLGDTAMYLCATSRDRVGQPQHFGDGTRLSIL.

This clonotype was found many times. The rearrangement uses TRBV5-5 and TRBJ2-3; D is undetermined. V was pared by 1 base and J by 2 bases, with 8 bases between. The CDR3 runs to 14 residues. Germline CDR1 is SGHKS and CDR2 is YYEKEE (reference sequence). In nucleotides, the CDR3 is TGTGCCAGCAGCTTGCTGTTACCCACAGATACGCAGTATTTT. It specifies CASSLLLPTDTQYF.